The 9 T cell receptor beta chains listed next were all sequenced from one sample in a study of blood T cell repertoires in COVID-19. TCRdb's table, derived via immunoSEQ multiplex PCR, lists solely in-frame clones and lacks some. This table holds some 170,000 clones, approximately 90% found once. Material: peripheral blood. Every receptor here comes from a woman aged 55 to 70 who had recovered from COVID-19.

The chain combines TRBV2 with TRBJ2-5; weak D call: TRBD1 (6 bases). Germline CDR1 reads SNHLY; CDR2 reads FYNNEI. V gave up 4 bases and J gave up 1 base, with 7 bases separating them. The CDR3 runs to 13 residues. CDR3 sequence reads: CASSGQVQETQYF. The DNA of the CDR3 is TGTGCCAGCAGTGGACAGGTCCAAGAGACCCAGTACTTC.

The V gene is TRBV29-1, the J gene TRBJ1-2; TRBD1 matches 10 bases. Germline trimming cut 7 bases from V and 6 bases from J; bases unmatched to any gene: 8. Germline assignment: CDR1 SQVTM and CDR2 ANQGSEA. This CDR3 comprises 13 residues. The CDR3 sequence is CSAWTGGSDGYTF. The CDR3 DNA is TGCAGCGCATGGACAGGGGGGAGTGATGGCTACACCTTC. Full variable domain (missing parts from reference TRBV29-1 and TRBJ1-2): SAVISQKPSRDICQRGTSLTIQCQVDSQVTMMFWYRQQPGQSLTLIATANQGSEATYESGFVIDKFPISRPNLTFSTLTVSNMSPEDSSIYLCSAWTGGSDGYTFGSGTRLTVV.

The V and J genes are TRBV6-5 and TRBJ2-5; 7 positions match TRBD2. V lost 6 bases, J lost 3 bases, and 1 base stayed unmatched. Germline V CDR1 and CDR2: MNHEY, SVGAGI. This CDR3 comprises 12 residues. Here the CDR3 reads CASRSGEETQYF. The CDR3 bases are TGTGCCAGCAGGAGCGGGGAAGAGACCCAGTACTTC.

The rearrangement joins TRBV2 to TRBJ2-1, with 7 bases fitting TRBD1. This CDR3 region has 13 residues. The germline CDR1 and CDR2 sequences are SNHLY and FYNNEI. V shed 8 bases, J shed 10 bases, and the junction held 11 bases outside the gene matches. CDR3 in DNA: TGTGCCAGCTTCGTCGAGGGGGCCACGGAGCAGTTCTTC. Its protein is CASFVEGATEQFF.

The CDR3 loop is CASSPQGNQETQYF. In nucleotides, the CDR3 is TGTGCCAGCTCACCACAGGGGAACCAAGAGACCCAGTACTTC. The chain links TRBV18 to TRBJ2-5; perhaps TRBD1 as D (5 bases). Germline V CDR1 and CDR2: KGHSH, LQKENI. Between the trimmed V and J ends, which lost 1 base and 0 bases, there was a span of 6 bases. CDR3 length: 14 residues.

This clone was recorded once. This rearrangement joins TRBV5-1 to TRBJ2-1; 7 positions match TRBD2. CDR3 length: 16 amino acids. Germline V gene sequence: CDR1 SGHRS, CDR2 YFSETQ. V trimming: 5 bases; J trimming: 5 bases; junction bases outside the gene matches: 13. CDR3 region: CASSQSGAAENNEQFF. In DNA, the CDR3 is TGCGCCAGCAGTCAAAGCGGGGCGGCTGAAAACAATGAGCAGTTCTTC.

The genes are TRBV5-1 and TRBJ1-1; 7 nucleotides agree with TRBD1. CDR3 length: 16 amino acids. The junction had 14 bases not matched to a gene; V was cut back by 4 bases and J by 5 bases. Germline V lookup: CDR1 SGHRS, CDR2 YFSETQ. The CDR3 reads CASSPFTDRVGTEAFF. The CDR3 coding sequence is TGCGCCAGCAGCCCTTTCACTGACAGGGTGGGGACTGAAGCTTTCTTT.

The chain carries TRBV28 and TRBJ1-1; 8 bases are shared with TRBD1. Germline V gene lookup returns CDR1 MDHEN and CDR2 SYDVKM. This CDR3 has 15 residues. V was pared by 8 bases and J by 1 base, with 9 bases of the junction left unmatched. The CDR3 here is CASHSAGQGNTEAFF. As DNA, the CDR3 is TGTGCCAGCCACTCCGCTGGACAGGGGAACACTGAAGCTTTCTTT.

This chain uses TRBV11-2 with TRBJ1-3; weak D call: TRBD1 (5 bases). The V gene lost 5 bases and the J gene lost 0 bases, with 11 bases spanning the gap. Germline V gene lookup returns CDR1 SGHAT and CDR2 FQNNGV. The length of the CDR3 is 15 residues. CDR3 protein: CASSEQGSSGNTIYF. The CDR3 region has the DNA TGTGCCAGCAGCGAGCAGGGTAGCTCTGGAAACACCATATATTTT. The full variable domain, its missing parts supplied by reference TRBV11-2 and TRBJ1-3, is EAGVAQSPRYKIIEKRQSVAFWCNPISGHATLYWYQQILGQGPKLLIQFQNNGVVDDSQLPKDRFSAERLKGVDSTLKIQPAKLEDSAVYLCASSEQGSSGNTIYFGEGSWLTVV.